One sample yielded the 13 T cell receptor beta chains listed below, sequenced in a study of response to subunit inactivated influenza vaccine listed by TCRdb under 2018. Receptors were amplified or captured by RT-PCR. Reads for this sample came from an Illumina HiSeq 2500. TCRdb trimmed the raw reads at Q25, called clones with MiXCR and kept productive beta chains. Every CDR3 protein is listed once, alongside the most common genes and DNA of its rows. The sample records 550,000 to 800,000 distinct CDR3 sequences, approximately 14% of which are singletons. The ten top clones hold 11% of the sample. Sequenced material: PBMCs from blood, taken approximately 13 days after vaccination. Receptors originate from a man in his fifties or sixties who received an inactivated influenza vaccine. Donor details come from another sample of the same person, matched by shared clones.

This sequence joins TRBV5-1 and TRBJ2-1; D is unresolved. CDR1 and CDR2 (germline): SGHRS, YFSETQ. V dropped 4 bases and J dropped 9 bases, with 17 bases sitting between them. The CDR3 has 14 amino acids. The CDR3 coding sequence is TGCGCCAGCAGCCTCGATACAGACATGGCTGAGCAGTTCTTC. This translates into CASSLDTDMAEQFF.

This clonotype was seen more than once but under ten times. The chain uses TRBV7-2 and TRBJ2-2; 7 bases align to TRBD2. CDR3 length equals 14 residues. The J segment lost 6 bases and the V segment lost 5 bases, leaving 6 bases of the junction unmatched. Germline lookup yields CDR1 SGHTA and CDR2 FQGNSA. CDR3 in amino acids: CASSAATSPGELFF. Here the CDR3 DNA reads TGTGCCAGCAGCGCCGCGACTAGCCCCGGGGAGCTGTTTTTT.

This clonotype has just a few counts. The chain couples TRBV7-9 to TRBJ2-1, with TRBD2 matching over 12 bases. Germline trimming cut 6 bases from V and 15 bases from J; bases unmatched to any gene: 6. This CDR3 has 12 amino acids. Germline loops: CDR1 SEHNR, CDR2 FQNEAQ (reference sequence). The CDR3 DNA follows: TGTGCCAGCAGTCTGACTAGCGGGAGAAGGTTCTTC. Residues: CASSLTSGRRFF.

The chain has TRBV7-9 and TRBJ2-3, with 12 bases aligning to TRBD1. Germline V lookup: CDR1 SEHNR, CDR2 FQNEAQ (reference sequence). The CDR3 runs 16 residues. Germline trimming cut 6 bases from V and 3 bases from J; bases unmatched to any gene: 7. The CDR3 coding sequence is TGTGCCAGCAGACCAGGGACAGGGGGCGGGACAGATACGCAGTATTTT. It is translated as CASRPGTGGGTDTQYF. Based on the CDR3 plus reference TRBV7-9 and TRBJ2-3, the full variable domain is DTGVSQNPRHKITKRGQNVTFRCDPISEHNRLYWYRQTLGQGPEFLTYFQNEAQLEKSRLLSDRFSAERPKGSFSTLEIQRTEQGDSAMYLCASRPGTGGGTDTQYFGPGTRLTVL.

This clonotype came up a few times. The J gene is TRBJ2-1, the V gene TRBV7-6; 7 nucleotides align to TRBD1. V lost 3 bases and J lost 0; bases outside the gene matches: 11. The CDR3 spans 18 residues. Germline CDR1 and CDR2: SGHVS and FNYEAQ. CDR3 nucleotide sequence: TGTGCCAGCAGCTTCGGCAGGGGGTACGAGGGCTCCTACAATGAGCAGTTCTTC. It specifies CASSFGRGYEGSYNEQFF.

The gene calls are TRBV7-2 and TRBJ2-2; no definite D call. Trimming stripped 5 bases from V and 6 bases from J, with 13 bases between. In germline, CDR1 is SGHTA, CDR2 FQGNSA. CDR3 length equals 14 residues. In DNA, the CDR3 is TGTGCCAGCAGCCCCCGTTCCCTTGCCGGGGAGCTGTTTTTT. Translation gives CASSPRSLAGELFF.

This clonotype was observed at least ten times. This CDR3 is CASSFGGLVPDTQYF. In nucleotides, the CDR3 is TGTGCCAGCAGCTTTGGGGGACTAGTTCCAGATACGCAGTATTTT. The V and J genes are TRBV7-2 and TRBJ2-3; 8 bases fit TRBD2. V was pared by 3 bases and J by 4 bases, with 6 bases of the junction left unmatched. The CDR3 length is 15 residues. Per the germline V gene, CDR1 is SGHTA and CDR2 is FQGNSA.

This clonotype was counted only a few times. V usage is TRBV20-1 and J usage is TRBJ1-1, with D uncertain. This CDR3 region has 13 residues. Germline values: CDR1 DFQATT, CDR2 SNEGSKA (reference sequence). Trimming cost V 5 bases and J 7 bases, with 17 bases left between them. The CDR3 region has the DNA TGCAGTGCTCGCCAGGATTCGAGGGATGAAGCTTTCTTT. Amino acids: CSARQDSRDEAFF.

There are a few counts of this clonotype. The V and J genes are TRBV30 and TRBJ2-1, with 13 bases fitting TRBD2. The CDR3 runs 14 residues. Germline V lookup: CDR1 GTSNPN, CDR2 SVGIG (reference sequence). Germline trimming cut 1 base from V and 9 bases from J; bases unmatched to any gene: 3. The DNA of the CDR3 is TGTGCCTGGAGTGCTGGACTAGCGGGAGTTGAGCAGTTCTTC. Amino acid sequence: CAWSAGLAGVEQFF.

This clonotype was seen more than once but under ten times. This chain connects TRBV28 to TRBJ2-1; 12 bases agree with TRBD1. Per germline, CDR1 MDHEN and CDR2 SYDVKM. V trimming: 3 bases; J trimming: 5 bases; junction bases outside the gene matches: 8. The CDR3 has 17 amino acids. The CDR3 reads CASSFPLGTGGHNEQFF. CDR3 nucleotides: TGTGCCAGCAGTTTTCCTTTAGGGACAGGGGGCCACAATGAGCAGTTCTTC.

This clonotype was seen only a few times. CDR3 in amino acids: CASSPYGGADGEKLFF. CDR3 nucleotide sequence: TGTGCCAGCAGCCCATACGGGGGGGCGGACGGCGAAAAACTGTTTTTT. This chain connects TRBV4-2 to TRBJ1-4; D might be TRBD1 (6 bases). This CDR3 spans 16 amino acids. V was trimmed by 4 bases and J by 8 bases, leaving 20 bases between them. CDR1 and CDR2 (germline): LGHNA, YNFKEQ.

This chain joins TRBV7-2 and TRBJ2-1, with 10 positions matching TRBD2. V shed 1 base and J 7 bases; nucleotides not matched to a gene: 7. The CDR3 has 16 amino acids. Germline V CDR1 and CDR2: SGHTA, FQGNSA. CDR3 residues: CASSLVAAGGLNEQFF. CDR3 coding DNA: TGTGCCAGCAGCTTAGTGGCAGCGGGGGGGCTGAATGAGCAGTTCTTC.

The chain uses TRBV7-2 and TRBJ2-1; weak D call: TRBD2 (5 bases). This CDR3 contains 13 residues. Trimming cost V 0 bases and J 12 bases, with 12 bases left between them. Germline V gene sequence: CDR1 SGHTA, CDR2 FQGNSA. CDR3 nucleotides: TGTGCCAGCAGCTTAGCGAAGGACGCGGGGCAGTTCTTC. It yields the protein CASSLAKDAGQFF.